This entry features one T cell receptor (beta chain) sequence. This clonotype is labeled medium-sized (0.01 to 0.1%). Base-call qualities are not available, and no considerably larger clone is one nucleotide away. The data derive from a study of Japanese encephalitis immunity and Zika vaccine responses (dated by TCRdb to the early 2020s). Regarding the research as a whole: Included participants received three 5.0 ug doses of alum-adjuvanted ZPIV at weeks 0, 4 and 28. Two to three months ahead of the first ZPIV dose, more than ten participants were given JEV vaccine (IXIARO) as a two-dose regimen with the doses 28 days apart. Before ZPIV, about a dozen participants were given one dose of YFV vaccine (YF-VAX), while eight to ten participants were flavivirus-naive. More than five representative participants from each pre-vaccination group were selected for TCR sequencing, using samples from week 0 (after pre-vaccination and before ZPIV) and week 52. TCR repertoires were also analyzed from a few flavivirus-naive individuals at weeks 2, 6 and 52 after starting ZPIV vaccination. The stimulations used peptide pools from ZIKV structural proteins divided into flavivirus-conserved and non-conserved sets, or JEV or YFV peptides that matched the pre-vaccination. The ZIKV peptides, 15-mers that overlapped by 11 residues, were chosen for containing NetMHCpan/NetMHCII-predicted epitopes with affinity below 50 nM. The study tested whether CD4 T cell responses to the Zika vaccine were shaped by prior Japanese encephalitis virus (JEV) or yellow fever virus (YFV) vaccination. Broader findings and caveats from the paper: In JEV-pre-vaccinated donors, the repertoire richness of CD4 T cells responding to conserved ZIKV epitopes dropped significantly after ZPIV. JEV-pre-vaccinated donors showed higher repertoire similarity across time-points and stimulations than YFV-pre-vaccinated donors, indicating more clonotypes common to ZIKV and JEV stimulation. The individual peptides behind the cross-reactive responses were not identified because limits on sample size made peptide-pool deconvolution impossible. The analysis covered only a subset of trial participants who had three doses and adequate samples, rather than the whole vaccinated cohort. CD8 T cell responses of very low magnitude were detected against ZIKV peptide pools and were observed in only a few individuals. Samples grouped by participant and showed no similarity between individuals, suggesting that no public TCRs were detected.

V is pared back by 0 bases and J by 3 bases, with 16 bases lying between the germline termini. Spanning cysteine to phenylalanine, the CDR3 consists of 17 amino acids. Only the CDR3 DNA stays, 51 bases, in frame from base 1. From the germline V gene (reference sequence), CDR1 is SEHNR and CDR2 is FQNEAQ. To prepare the library, 5' RACE was applied. TCRbeta libraries were pooled in proportion to their sorted cell numbers before sequencing. Total RNA was extracted from sorted cells with RNAzol RT, and cDNA was synthesized with an oligo(dT) primer and a template-switching oligo. The TCRbeta V-CDR3-J region was amplified by PCR with Kapa HiFi between a SMARTer oligo primer and a TCRbeta constant-region primer. Illumina adaptors and sample-specific index barcodes were added in a second PCR, followed by HighPrep bead cleanup and Bioanalyzer confirmation of a band of roughly 650 bp. Libraries were sequenced on an Illumina MiSeq with 2x151 bp paired-end reads. On the authors' methods: Reads were demultiplexed with an in-house Java program, and TCRbeta annotations were assigned and clonotypes were counted with MiXCR. To assess repertoire overlap, Morisita-Horn indices from the R package vegan were used, along with UPGMA clustering and Circos plots of recurring clonotypes. Shannon diversity and richness were normalized to the highest possible value given the input cell numbers, yielding values from 0 to 1. CDR3beta sequences were aligned with MUSCLE, distances computed with SeqinR, and multidimensional scaling plotted in R. TCRdb itself trimmed the public reads at Q25 with fastp, ran MiXCR and retained productive beta chains. Rows matching on CDR3 protein sequence are summarized as one entry with the most common DNA and genes. The authors' filters were not applied to this entry. This sample comprises 200 or so distinct CDR3 sequences, roughly 8.3% of them detected only once. 35% of the sample comes from the top ten.

PBMCs were labeled with CellTrace CFSE and were cultured for under 7 days in RPMI containing about 7.5% human serum plus peptide pools at roughly 0.93 ug/mL each. Enrolled adults were healthy and were found to be seronegative for ZIKV, JEV, YFV, DENV and WNV by microneutralization screening. The samples were taken from a phase 1, double-blinded, randomized, placebo-controlled trial testing an alum-adjuvanted Zika purified-inactivated virus (ZPIV) vaccine. Peripheral blood mononuclear cells were isolated using a standard procedure and then kept frozen in liquid nitrogen until they were used. The rearrangement combines TRBV7-9 with TRBJ2-3; a weak D assignment points to TRBD1 (5 bases agree). The receptor's source is an adult man who received an inactivated Zika virus vaccine. Here the sequenced sample was antigen-activated CD8+ T cells from blood, cultured, taken during a Zika inactivated vaccine study. The sequenced DNA: TGTGCCAGCAGCTTAGCCGACAGTTCGTTTTTTACAGATACGCAGTATTTT. It codes for CASSLADSSFFTDTQYF.